Each of the 21 T cell receptor beta chains below was sequenced from the same sample in a study of T cell repertoires in cytomegalovirus infection. TCRdb ran MiXCR on the reads and lists one entry per CDR3 protein. The sample has 8,000 or so distinct CDR3 sequences, 45% to 55% seen once; the top ten hold 65% to 80%. Antigens for these TCRs are unknown. What was sequenced was PBMCs, sequenced either directly or after in vitro stimulation (not recorded which). The receptors shown here come from a human donor in good health (CMV status not recorded). Some clones in this sample may be carry-over from other donors' samples.

The chain carries TRBV7-2 and TRBJ2-1; TRBD2 matches at 7 bases. Germline assignment: CDR1 SGHTA and CDR2 FQGNSA. The CDR3 covers 14 residues. V lost 5 bases and J lost 10; bases outside the gene matches: 11. This CDR3 is CASSQAGVLKEQFF. In DNA, the CDR3 is TGTGCCAGCAGCCAGGCGGGAGTACTTAAGGAGCAGTTCTTC.

The chain employs TRBV20-1 and TRBJ2-7, with TRBD2 matching over 8 bases. J gave up 3 bases and V 5 bases, and 6 bases lay outside the gene matches. This CDR3 has 13 amino acids. Per germline, CDR1 DFQATT and CDR2 SNEGSKA (reference sequence). The CDR3 DNA reads as TGCAGTGCTCGACTAGCGATGGGCTACGAGCAGTACTTC. Encoded protein: CSARLAMGYEQYF.

The chain joins TRBV12-3 or TRBV12-4 to TRBJ2-7; D uncertain. This CDR3 region has 12 residues. Trimming took off 6 bases at V and 7 bases at J, with 13 bases between the two ends. CDR3 sequence: CASSRSRPEQYF. Here the CDR3 DNA reads TGTGCCAGCAGCCGGTCGCGGCCAGAGCAGTACTTC.

Details on this clonotype: This likely comes from a read error, as the CDR3 has no conserved phenylalanine or tryptophan at its end. The chain carries TRBV12-3 or TRBV12-4 and TRBJ1-1, with D possibly TRBD1 on 5 matching bases. The CDR3 is made up of 16 amino acids. CDR3 in DNA: TGTGCCAGCAGCCCCAGGGTTTCCAAACAGTTCACTGACGCTTTCTTG. Protein product: CASSPRVSKQFTDAFL.

The chain recombines TRBV2 with TRBJ1-3; no clear D gene. Germline V gene sequence: CDR1 SNHLY, CDR2 FYNNEI. The germline V and J ends were trimmed by 4 bases and 0 bases, with 7 bases remaining between them. The CDR3 is 14 amino acids. CDR3 loop: CASSVRLSGNTIYF. CDR3 sequence (DNA): TGTGCCAGCAGTGTCCGTCTCTCTGGAAACACCATATATTTT.

The chain has TRBV28 and TRBJ1-1, with TRBD1 as a possible D gene (5 bases). The CDR3 has 16 residues. Between the trimmed V and J ends, which lost 6 bases and 14 bases, there was a span of 31 bases. Germline V gene lookup returns CDR1 MDHEN and CDR2 SYDVKM. The chain's CDR3 is CASSLRVSKQCTEEFF. In DNA, the CDR3 is TGTGCCAGCAGCCTCAGGGTTTCCAAACAATGCACTGAAGAGTTCTTT.

The rearrangement joins TRBV7-2 to TRBJ1-3, with TRBD1 matching 7 bases. In germline, CDR1 is SGHTA, CDR2 FQGNSA. The ends lost 5 bases at V and 2 bases at J; junction bases unmatched: 3. The CDR3 loop spans 14 amino acids. The CDR3 protein is CASSPGTAGNTIYF. CDR3 DNA sequence: TGTGCCAGCAGCCCCGGGACAGCTGGAAACACCATATATTTT.

Of note for this clonotype: The CDR3 end shows no conserved phenylalanine or tryptophan, and so a read error is likely. This chain connects TRBV12-3 or TRBV12-4 to TRBJ2-1; tentatively, D is TRBD1 or TRBD2 (5 bases each). The CDR3 runs 20 residues. V was shortened by 6 bases and J by 9 bases, with 36 bases between the two germline ends. For the CDR3, the DNA is TGTGCCAGCAGCTCCCTAAGCCTCCTTGGGGGAGAAAGGTCCTACCCTGAGCAGTTCTGC. This codes for CASSSLSLLGGERSYPEQFC.

This clonotype was seen many times. The rearrangement uses TRBV6-1 and TRBJ2-7, with TRBD2 matching over 11 bases. Looked up from germline, CDR1 is MNHNS and CDR2 is SASEGT. V lost 1 base, J lost 3 bases, and 8 bases stayed unmatched. The CDR3 has 17 residues. CDR3 protein: CASSEGRRLAGIYEQYF. CDR3 in DNA: TGTGCCAGCAGTGAAGGCAGGCGACTAGCGGGAATCTACGAGCAGTACTTC.

CDR3 sequence reads: CASRPEPRRTEAFF. CDR3 coding DNA: TGTGCCAGCAGGCCCGAGCCCCGGAGGACTGAAGCTTTCTTT. The V gene is TRBV27, the J gene TRBJ1-1; D is unclear. Germline CDR1 and CDR2: MNHEY and SMNVEV (reference sequence). The length of the CDR3 is 14 residues. V was pared by 6 bases and J by 5 bases, with 16 bases between.

Remarks on this clonotype: Since no conserved phenylalanine or tryptophan closes the CDR3, a read error is the likely cause. The chain combines TRBV6-5 with TRBJ2-3; 7 nucleotides line up with TRBD1. This CDR3 has 15 residues. CDR1 is MNHEY, CDR2 SVGAGI, per germline. The DNA of the CDR3 is TGTGCCAGCACTACGGACAGGTCTAGCACATATACTCAGTATTTG. This codes for CASTTDRSSTYTQYL.

The count of this clonotype is one. No conserved phenylalanine or tryptophan is present at the end of the CDR3, so a read error is the likely explanation. Because the CDR3's place on the DNA is in doubt, the DNA is left out and the CDR3 is given as listed by TCRdb. V is TRBV19 and J is TRBJ1-5; whether TRBD1, the table's D call, matches the DNA was not checked. CDR1 is LNHDA, CDR2 SQIVND, per germline (reference sequence). Termini included, the CDR3 measures 19 amino acids. The CDR3: CASSSIYTGTVEDNQPPHL.

A remark on this clonotype: One end of the junction does not line up with germline, which may come from a read error. This rearrangement joins TRBV7-9 to TRBJ2-7, with TRBD2 identical over 11 bases. Germline V gene data show CDR1 as SEHNR and CDR2 as FQNEAQ (reference sequence). This CDR3 comprises 14 residues. CDR3 region: CASSIAGGPHEQYF. The CDR3 DNA reads as TGTGCAAGCAGTATAGCGGGAGGGCCCCACGAGCAGTACTTC. The full variable domain, in which reference TRBV7-9 and TRBJ2-7 provide the parts outside the CDR3, is DTGVSQNPRHKITKRGQNVTFRCDPISEHNRLYWYRQTLGQGPEFLTYFQNEAQLEKSRLLSDRFSAERPKGSFSTLEIQRTEQGDSAMYLCASSIAGGPHEQYFGPGTRLTVT.

The rearrangement joins TRBV27 to TRBJ2-3; D is unclear. The J call is in doubt because the DNA end fits TRBJ1-5 better. CDR3 length: 10 amino acids. Germline lookup yields CDR1 MNHEY and CDR2 SMNVEV (reference sequence). For the CDR3, the DNA is TGTGCCAGTCACGGACCTACGCAGCATTTT. This sequence encodes CASHGPTQHF.

This clonotype was counted between two and nine times. This sequence joins TRBV7-8 and TRBJ1-6; 7 bases match TRBD1. Trimming at V came to 3 bases and at J to 3 bases, leaving 2 bases not matched to a gene. Germline V gives CDR1 SGHVS, CDR2 FQNEAQ. This CDR3 is built from 15 residues. CDR3: CASSFTGDYNSPLHF. CDR3 in DNA: TGTGCCAGCAGCTTTACAGGGGACTATAATTCACCCCTCCACTTT.

This clonotype has a handful of counts. One end of the junction does not line up with germline, which may come from a read error. The rearrangement joins TRBV12-3 or TRBV12-4 to TRBJ1-1; D possibly corresponds to TRBD1 (6 bases). This CDR3 has 16 residues. This CDR3 is CASSLMVSKQGTESFF. The CDR3 DNA sequence: TGTGCCAGCAGCCTTATGGTTTCCAAACAGGGCACTGAATCTTTCTTT.

This sequence joins TRBV25-1 and TRBJ2-2; 9 bases agree with TRBD2. CDR1 MGHDK and CDR2 SYGVNS come from the germline V gene. This CDR3 is built from 19 residues. Trimming took 2 bases from V and 3 from J; bases not matched to a gene: 13. The CDR3 nucleotides are TGTGCCAGCAGTGAACGTAGTGGTAGCGGGGGTTGGGACACCGGGGAGCTGTTTTTT. Amino acids: CASSERSGSGGWDTGELFF.

This chain joins TRBV15 and TRBJ1-5, with 8 bases matching TRBD1. Germline V lookup: CDR1 LNHNV, CDR2 YYDKDF (reference sequence). This CDR3 comprises 13 residues. J was trimmed by 4 bases and V by 6 bases; bases with no gene match: 2. The CDR3 DNA reads as TGTGCCACCAGGGACAGGGTTAATCAGCCCCAGCATTTT. The encoded protein is CATRDRVNQPQHF. The full variable domain, completed using reference TRBV15 and TRBJ1-5, is DAMVIQNPRYQVTQFGKPVTLSCSQTLNHNVMYWYQQKSSQAPKLLFHYYDKDFNNEADTPDNFQSRRPNTSFCFLDIRSPGLGDTAMYLCATRDRVNQPQHFGDGTRLSIL.

This clonotype is medium-sized. The V gene is TRBV12-3 or TRBV12-4, the J gene TRBJ2-7; 7 bases line up with TRBD2. The ends lost 5 bases at V and 4 bases at J; junction bases unmatched: 14. The CDR3 has 16 amino acids. The CDR3 nucleotides are TGTGCCAGCAGTACCCCCCGGAGCGGGGCCTTTTACGAGCAGTACTTC. Encoded protein: CASSTPRSGAFYEQYF.

In its sample, this clonotype was seen many times. The J gene is TRBJ2-7, the V gene TRBV7-2; D unresolved. The CDR3 contains 15 residues. Germline V gene sequence: CDR1 SGHTA, CDR2 FQGNSA. V lost 1 base to trimming and J lost 2 bases, with 12 bases between them. CDR3 loop: CASSLGKGSPYEQYF. For the CDR3, the DNA is TGTGCCAGCAGCTTAGGGAAAGGCAGTCCCTACGAGCAGTACTTC.

Notes on this clonotype: The junction does not match germline at one end; this may be a read error. The chain couples TRBV7-6 to TRBJ1-5; D is unclear. CDR1 is SGHVS, CDR2 FNYEAQ, per germline. There are 15 residues in the CDR3. This chain's CDR3 is CASSPETESKQPQHF. CDR3 sequence (DNA): TGTGCCAGCAGCCCCGAAACAGAGAGCAAGCAGCCCCAGCATTTT.